These 18 T cell receptor beta chains were sequenced from one sample in a study of blood T cell repertoires in COVID-19 (dated by TCRdb to about 2020). Library preparation employed the immunoSEQ multiplex PCR assay. This immuneACCESS table, as held by TCRdb, lists in-frame sequences with V and J called but not all clones. Of the missing ones, under half trace to an unresolved V gene in checked studies; the others have no known cause. The table for this sample lists 250,000 to 300,000 clones; approximately 80% of them were counted only once. The leading ten clones occupy 5% of the sample. Sequencing was carried out using PBMCs or T cells enriched from blood (not recorded which). All receptors derive from a man in his forties who had been exposed to COVID-19.

The chain employs TRBV7-9 and TRBJ1-1; TRBD1 matches at 9 bases. Trimming at V came to 6 bases and at J to 6 bases, leaving 14 bases not matched to a gene. Germline CDR1 reads SEHNR; CDR2 reads FQNEAQ (reference sequence). The CDR3 sequence is 16 residues long. CDR3 nucleotide sequence: TGTGCCAGCAGTAAGTCGGGACAGGGATTTTCGGCTGAAGCTTTCTTT. Translation: CASSKSGQGFSAEAFF.

The rearrangement joins TRBV29-1 to TRBJ2-3; D unclear. Trimming stripped 2 bases from V and 4 bases from J, with 7 bases between. Germline CDR1 reads SQVTM; CDR2 reads ANQGSEA. The CDR3 has 12 amino acids. The CDR3 sequence is CSVELAADTQYF. The CDR3 region has the DNA TGCAGCGTTGAACTGGCGGCAGATACGCAGTATTTT.

This chain uses TRBV7-2 with TRBJ1-2, with 8 nucleotides matching TRBD1. The length of the CDR3 is 14 residues. The germline CDR1 and CDR2 sequences are SGHTA and FQGNSA. V dropped 5 bases and J dropped 7; count of bases not matched to a gene: 9. The CDR3 protein is CASSQGQAWVGYTF. The CDR3 DNA is TGTGCCAGCAGCCAGGGACAGGCTTGGGTTGGCTACACCTTC.

The chain recombines TRBV6-1 with TRBJ2-7, with 10 bases fitting TRBD2. J lost 1 base, V lost 4 bases, and 7 bases had no gene match. The V gene's germline CDR1 is MNHNS and CDR2 SASEGT. The CDR3 is 16 residues long. The CDR3 DNA reads as TGTGCCAGCAGTGGGCGACTAGCGGGTGAGTCCTACGAGCAGTACTTC. Translation gives CASSGRLAGESYEQYF.

The chain carries TRBV4-1 and TRBJ1-1; 7 bases fit TRBD1. Germline V lookup: CDR1 MGHRA, CDR2 YSYEKL. The CDR3 runs 14 residues. V gave up 0 bases and J gave up 6 bases; unmatched junction bases: 4. The DNA of the CDR3 is TGCGCCAGCAGCCAAGAGATCAGGGGGGCTGAAGCTTTCTTT. The encoded protein is CASSQEIRGAEAFF.

V is TRBV30 and J is TRBJ1-2; 7 nucleotides match TRBD1. Germline-derived CDR1 and CDR2 are GTSNPN and SVGIG (reference sequence). This CDR3 contains 14 residues. Trimming at V came to 1 base and at J to 2 bases, leaving 4 bases not matched to a gene. CDR3 DNA: TGTGCCTGGAGTGGTGGGACAGCAAACTATGGCTACACCTTC. Translating it yields CAWSGGTANYGYTF. Full variable domain (remainder filled in from reference TRBV30 and TRBJ1-2): SQTIHQWPATLVQPVGSPLSLECTVEGTSNPNLYWYRQAAGRGLQLLFYSVGIGQISSEVPQNLSASRPQDRQFILSSKKLLLSDSGFYLCAWSGGTANYGYTFGSGTRLTVV.

This rearrangement joins TRBV3-1 (or the pseudogene TRBV3-2) to TRBJ1-2; the match to TRBD1 covers 8 bases. CDR3 length equals 12 residues. The germline V gene has CDR1 LGHDT and CDR2 YNNKEL (reference sequence). After removal of 4 bases from V and 8 bases from J, the junction contained 3 bases not matched to a gene. CDR3 coding DNA: TGTGCCAGCAGCCGGGACAGGACAGGCTACACCTTC. Translating gives CASSRDRTGYTF.

This clone came up once. V usage is TRBV19 and J usage is TRBJ2-2; tentative D call: TRBD2 (5 bases). The germline CDR1 and CDR2 sequences are LNHDA and SQIVND (reference sequence). The CDR3 is 13 amino acids. V lost 4 bases to trimming and J lost 6 bases, with 9 bases between them. As DNA, the CDR3 is TGTGCCAGTAGTACGAGGGAAGCCGGGGAGCTGTTTTTT. It is translated as CASSTREAGELFF.

The chain recombines TRBV18 with TRBJ2-4; tentative D call: TRBD2 (5 bases). The V gene's germline CDR1 is KGHSH and CDR2 LQKENI. V was clipped by 5 bases and J by 8 bases, with 10 bases between them. The CDR3 length is 12 residues. CDR3 loop: CASSTLVDIQYF. The CDR3 DNA reads as TGTGCCAGCTCAACACTAGTAGACATTCAGTACTTC.

V gene TRBV3-1 (or the pseudogene TRBV3-2) combines with J gene TRBJ1-2; 11 nucleotides line up with TRBD1. The germline CDR1 and CDR2 sequences are LGHDT and YNNKEL (reference sequence). This CDR3 region has 12 residues. With V trimmed by 8 bases and J by 11 bases, 7 bases remained unmatched. This CDR3 is CASWGDRGIYTF. CDR3 DNA: TGTGCCAGCTGGGGGGACAGGGGGATTTACACCTTC.

J is TRBJ2-7 and V is TRBV10-3, with D maybe TRBD1 (6 bases). Between the trimmed V and J ends, which lost 0 bases and 3 bases, there was a span of 12 bases. CDR1 and CDR2 (germline): ENHRY, SYGVKD. The CDR3 is 15 amino acids. Written as DNA, the CDR3 is TGTGCCATCAGTGAGTCGTCAGGGGATCTCTACGAGCAGTACTTC. This sequence encodes CAISESSGDLYEQYF.

The genes are TRBV6-5 and TRBJ1-5; 7 nucleotides align to TRBD1. The germline V gene encodes CDR1 MNHEY and CDR2 SVGAGI. Losses at the gene ends were 6 bases for V and 4 bases for J; bases not matched to a gene: 3. This CDR3 has 13 residues. DNA of the CDR3: TGTGCCAGCAGGAGACAGGGAAATCAGCCCCAGCATTTT. It encodes CASRRQGNQPQHF.

The rearrangement uses TRBV2 and TRBJ1-1, with a weak D call TRBD1 (5 bases). CDR3 length equals 11 residues. The germline gives CDR1 SNHLY, CDR2 FYNNEI. The V and J ends lost 6 bases and 7 bases respectively, with 9 bases between them. CDR3 nucleotide sequence: TGTGCCAGCAGGGACATCTATGAAGCTTTCTTT. Translation: CASRDIYEAFF. Full variable domain (remainder filled in from reference TRBV2 and TRBJ1-1): EPEVTQTPSHQVTQMGQEVILRCVPISNHLYFYWYRQILGQKVEFLVSFYNNEISEKSEIFDDQFSVERPDGSNFTLKIRSTKLEDSAMYFCASRDIYEAFFGQGTRLTVV.

J is TRBJ1-1 and V is TRBV27; the D is unclear. From germline, CDR1 is MNHEY and CDR2 SMNVEV (reference sequence). Trimming stripped 6 bases from V and 0 bases from J, with 5 bases between. The CDR3 covers 12 residues. CDR3 nucleotides: TGTGCCAGCAGGTCGGTGAACACTGAAGCTTTCTTT. Its translation is CASRSVNTEAFF.

The chain has TRBV6-4 and TRBJ1-4; TRBD1 might be the D (6 bases). Looked up from germline, CDR1 is MRHNA and CDR2 is SNTAGT. Trimming cost V 6 bases and J 3 bases, with 14 bases left between them. The length of the CDR3 is 15 residues. CDR3 region: CASSPNWGPNEKLFF. CDR3 sequence (DNA): TGTGCCAGCAGCCCTAATTGGGGGCCTAATGAAAAACTGTTTTTT.

J is TRBJ1-1 and V is TRBV29-1; D uncertain. CDR3 size: 13 residues. The V gene lost 4 bases and the J gene lost 2 bases, with 11 bases spanning the gap. CDR1 is SQVTM and CDR2 is ANQGSEA in the germline V gene. The CDR3 nucleotides are TGCAGCGTTGGGGCCATTTCCAACACTGAAGCTTTCTTT. Translating it yields CSVGAISNTEAFF.

This chain connects TRBV2 to TRBJ1-1; D might be TRBD1 (5 bases). Per the germline V gene, CDR1 is SNHLY and CDR2 is FYNNEI. The CDR3 length is 14 residues. V was cut by 2 bases and J by 5 bases, with 12 bases left in between. The CDR3: CASSEIGRETEAFF. CDR3 bases: TGTGCCAGCAGTGAAATAGGCAGGGAAACTGAAGCTTTCTTT.

In the case of this clone: This same CDR3 is encoded by further DNA sequences in the sample. This sequence joins TRBV2 and TRBJ1-2; 7 nucleotides match TRBD1. The CDR3 is made up of 11 amino acids. V lost 8 bases, J lost 8 bases, and 5 bases stayed unmatched. Germline V lookup: CDR1 SNHLY, CDR2 FYNNEI. The DNA of the CDR3 is TGTGCCAGCCGACAGGGAGGAGGCTACACCTTC. This codes for CASRQGGGYTF.